The source of this TCR beta chain is a study of Graves' ophthalmopathy and Graves' hyperthyroidism. The length of the CDR3 is 14 residues. Germline V gives CDR1 DFQATT, CDR2 SNEGSKA (reference sequence). Trimming at V came to 6 bases and at J to 5 bases, leaving 11 bases not matched to a gene. The sample holds many counts of this clonotype. Its antigen is still unknown. The study amplified TCR beta CDR3 regions using RNA transcripts. HTBI-primed RT-PCR formed the first round, and a multiplex PCR formed the second. TCRdb itself ran the multiplex PCR reads through MiXCR, one entry per CDR3 protein. Of some 200,000 distinct CDR3 sequences in the sample, around 30% were seen once. Ophthalmopathy donors were characterized by moderate-to-severe activity, CAS of at least 3, NOSPECS of at least 4, and duration under 3 months. Certain patients, namely those with other autoimmune diseases, uncontrolled infections, pregnancy or lactation, were excluded.

The study, taken as a whole, reports: Built on 13 signatures, a model told ophthalmopathy apart from stable hyperthyroidism with roughly 88% sensitivity and around 80% specificity. Blood shared most expanded thyroid clonotypes above 0.001 frequency.

The sequence derives from a man aged 50 to 59 with Graves' ophthalmopathy. The sample consisted of peripheral blood. V is TRBV20-1 and J is TRBJ2-5; 8 nucleotides match TRBD1. CDR3 region: CSAIPLTGVETQYF. In DNA, the CDR3 is TGCAGTGCCATCCCCTTGACAGGGGTGGAGACCCAGTACTTC.